The text below deals with one TCR beta chain. Its cognate antigen is unknown. This sample is part of a study of T cell responses to AZD1222 COVID-19 vaccine. The wider study: Researchers grouped second doses given at about 4 or about 12 weeks into one pool.

Trimming took 5 bases from V and 6 from J; bases not matched to a gene: 4. This CDR3 has 14 residues. Germline CDR1 and CDR2: MNHEY and SMNVEV (reference sequence). Study-level results: Targets within unmutated variant regions were reportedly found for nearly half of spike-specific TCRs. Just a handful of AZD1222 recipients tested seropositive at baseline. White British ancestry dominated among donors, who included more females, and clonal diversity was possibly underestimated.

Here immunoSEQ multiplex PCR was the method, and the copy in TCRdb shows in-frame clones only, minus some. Counted here are more than 150,000 clones, around 93% occurring once; the ten biggest clones make up about 4.5%. Sequenced here: peripheral blood, sampled on day 0 of AZD1222 vaccination. The receptor was derived from an adult in good health. The V and J genes are TRBV27 and TRBJ1-6; 7 bases are shared with TRBD1. DNA for the CDR3: TGTGCCAGCAGTAAGACAGGGTTTAATTCACCCCTCCACTTT. It specifies CASSKTGFNSPLHF.